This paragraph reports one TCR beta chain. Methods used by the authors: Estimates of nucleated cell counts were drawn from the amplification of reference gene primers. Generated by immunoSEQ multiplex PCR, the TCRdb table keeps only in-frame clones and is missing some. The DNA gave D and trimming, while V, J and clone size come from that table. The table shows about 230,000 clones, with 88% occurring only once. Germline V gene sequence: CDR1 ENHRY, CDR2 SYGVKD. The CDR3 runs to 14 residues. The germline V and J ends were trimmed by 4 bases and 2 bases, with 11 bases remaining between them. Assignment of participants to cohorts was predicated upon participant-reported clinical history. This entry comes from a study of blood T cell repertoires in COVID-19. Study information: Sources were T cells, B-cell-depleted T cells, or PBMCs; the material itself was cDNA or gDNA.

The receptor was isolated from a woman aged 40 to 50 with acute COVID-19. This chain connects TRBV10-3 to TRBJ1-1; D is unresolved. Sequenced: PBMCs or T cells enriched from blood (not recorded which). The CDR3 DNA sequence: TGTGCCATCAGTGCCCCAGGCGACAACACTGAAGCTTTCTTT. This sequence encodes CAISAPGDNTEAFF.